This T cell receptor (beta chain) was sequenced for a study of T cells in localized non-small cell lung cancer. Broader study findings: Measurement of T cell clonality placed uninvolved adjacent lung highest, above the level in tumor. Among the top 100 tumor clones, a median about 57 appeared in adjacent lung. Elevated blood T cell density was associated with longer overall survival.

V lost 4 bases and J 2 bases, leaving 20 bases between the germline ends. CDR1 and CDR2 from the germline V gene are MDHEN and SYDVKM. There are 17 residues in the CDR3. This clone was counted only a few times. The antigen is undetermined. Libraries were prepared by immunoSEQ multiplex PCR; TCRdb keeps only in-frame clonotypes and omits some of them. The sample has about 1,500 clones; approximately 30% are singletons. Investigators took adjacent lung free of atypia at least 2 cm from the tumor margin. V is TRBV28 and J is TRBJ1-2, with D perhaps matching TRBD1 (5 bases). This material consisted of normal lung tissue next to the tumor, taken before any cancer treatment. This TCR derives from a man between 35 and 75 years old with stage II squamous cell lung carcinoma. CDR3 loop: CASSSSIIYRRNYGYTF. The CDR3 DNA sequence: TGTGCCAGCAGTTCCTCAATAATCTACAGGAGAAACTATGGCTACACCTTC.